This T cell receptor beta chain was found in a study of patients and donors after allogeneic stem cell transplantation. TCRdb fed the RT-PCR reads into MiXCR, producing one record per CDR3 protein. The sample gives about 230,000 distinct CDR3 sequences, 11% to 15% of which show up once; 11% is in the top ten. The sequencing input was blood, either unsorted or a sorted T cell fraction (not recorded which). This receptor was identified in a human donor who was either an allogeneic HSCT recipient or a stem cell or donor lymphocyte infusion donor (not recorded which). It is not recorded whose cells these are; they may come from a transplant donor.

The chain's CDR3 is CAWSQGGYEQYF. The CDR3 coding sequence is TGTGCCTGGAGTCAAGGGGGCTACGAGCAGTACTTC. The J gene is TRBJ2-7, the V gene TRBV30; a weak D match, TRBD1 (6 bases). The ends were cut back, 2 bases at V and 3 bases at J, with 8 bases in the middle. The CDR3 loop spans 12 amino acids. Germline CDR1 and CDR2: GTSNPN and SVGIG (reference sequence). The entire variable domain, with the rest obtained from reference TRBV30 and TRBJ2-7, is as follows: SQTIHQWPATLVQPVGSPLSLECTVEGTSNPNLYWYRQAAGRGLQLLFYSVGIGQISSEVPQNLSASRPQDRQFILSSKKLLLSDSGFYLCAWSQGGYEQYFGPGTRLTVT.